The 18 T cell receptor beta chains below come from one sample, sequenced in a study of PD-1 blockade in classical Hodgkin lymphoma. Every one of the patients relapsed after autologous stem cell transplantation (brentuximab vedotin exposure was variable). From thawed PBMCs, CD4+ T cells were purified using magnetic negative selection. Clones were read by immunoSEQ multiplex PCR, and TCRdb kept only the in-frame ones, dropping some. The repertoire holds 8,000 to 9,000 clones, with roughly four fifths as singletons. Sequencing was performed on CD4+ T cells from blood, taken at baseline. The receptor set was obtained from a human donor with classical Hodgkin lymphoma.

The chain links TRBV2 to TRBJ1-5; D unclear. V gave up 4 bases and J gave up 0 bases, with 7 bases separating them. The CDR3 is made up of 14 amino acids. Germline assignment: CDR1 SNHLY and CDR2 FYNNEI. The DNA for the CDR3 is TGTGCCAGCAGTGCCGGATATAGCAATCAGCCCCAGCATTTT. The encoded protein is CASSAGYSNQPQHF.

This clone was seen once. The V gene is TRBV5-1, the J gene TRBJ2-1; 8 nucleotides line up with TRBD2. V lost 1 base and J lost 7; bases outside the gene matches: 4. The CDR3 covers 14 residues. Germline assignment: CDR1 SGHRS and CDR2 YFSETQ. The CDR3 coding sequence is TGCGCCAGCAGCTTGACGGGAGGGAGTAATGAGCAGTTCTTC. Its protein product is CASSLTGGSNEQFF.

This clone turned up a few times. The V and J genes are TRBV7-8 and TRBJ2-2, with 10 bases matching TRBD1. Germline V gene data show CDR1 as SGHVS and CDR2 as FQNEAQ. The CDR3 length is 15 residues. With V trimmed by 1 base and J by 6 bases, 2 bases remained unmatched. CDR3 sequence reads: CASSLEGQGSGELFF. CDR3 coding DNA: TGTGCCAGCAGCTTAGAGGGACAGGGGTCCGGGGAGCTGTTTTTT.

The chain combines TRBV29-1 with TRBJ2-3; D unresolved. CDR3 length equals 12 residues. Germline V lookup: CDR1 SQVTM, CDR2 ANQGSEA. Trimming left V 4 bases short and J 0 bases short, with 5 bases between. CDR3 DNA: TGCAGCGTTGGGGGTAGCACAGATACGCAGTATTTT. It codes for CSVGGSTDTQYF.

The chain has TRBV4-1 and TRBJ2-3; 10 positions agree with TRBD2. The V segment lost 4 bases and the J segment 4 bases; nucleotides outside the gene matches: 2. In germline, CDR1 is MGHRA, CDR2 YSYEKL. This CDR3 contains 14 residues. CDR3 region: CASSLGLASDTQYF. The CDR3 region has the DNA TGCGCCAGCAGCCTGGGACTAGCGTCAGATACGCAGTATTTT.

This chain uses TRBV28 with TRBJ2-7, with D perhaps TRBD2 (5 bases). The CDR3 length is 12 residues. Trimming took 6 bases from V and 7 from J, leaving 13 bases between them. Germline CDR1 is MDHEN and CDR2 is SYDVKM. CDR3 residues: CASSRPGLEQYF. The CDR3 region has the DNA TGTGCCAGCAGCCGTCCGGGGTTAGAGCAGTACTTC.

This chain connects TRBV6-6 to TRBJ1-5; D is possibly TRBD1 (6 bases). With 6 bases removed from V and 5 bases from J, the gap between germline ends came to 20 bases. The CDR3 is 16 residues long. Germline V CDR1 and CDR2: MNHNY, SVGAGI (reference sequence). The CDR3 nucleotides read TGTGCCAGCAGAACAGCGGGGGGCCTGGGCGATCAGCCCCAGCATTTT. The encoded protein is CASRTAGGLGDQPQHF.

This clone is a singleton in its sample. The V and J genes are TRBV2 and TRBJ1-4, with 9 bases that match TRBD1. V dropped 6 bases and J dropped 4; count of bases not matched to a gene: 6. CDR1 is SNHLY, CDR2 FYNNEI, per germline. The CDR3 loop spans 15 amino acids. The CDR3 is CASRRQGGGNEKLFF. The CDR3 nucleotides are TGTGCCAGCAGAAGACAGGGGGGGGGTAATGAAAAACTGTTTTTT.

The rearrangement joins TRBV28 to TRBJ1-3; 10 bases fit TRBD1. Looked up from germline, CDR1 is MDHEN and CDR2 is SYDVKM. The CDR3 is made up of 16 amino acids. Trimming at V came to 2 bases and at J to 2 bases, leaving 3 bases not matched to a gene. The CDR3 DNA sequence: TGTGCCAGCAGTTTACGGACAGGGGGTGCTGGAAACACCATATATTTT. Translating gives CASSLRTGGAGNTIYF. Variable domain in full (rest from reference TRBV28 and TRBJ1-3): DVKVTQSSRYLVKRTGEKVFLECVQDMDHENMFWYRQDPGLGLRLIYFSYDVKMKEKGDIPEGYSVSREKKERFSLILESASTNQTSMYLCASSLRTGGAGNTIYFGEGSWLTVV.

This clone showed up just once. The V call is TRBV6-5, the J call TRBJ1-1; D perhaps matches TRBD1 (6 bases). Looked up from germline, CDR1 is MNHEY and CDR2 is SVGAGI. This CDR3 comprises 15 residues. With 2 bases removed from V and 0 bases from J, the gap between germline ends came to 10 bases. The chain's CDR3 is CASSYGGGMNTEAFF. In DNA form, the CDR3 reads TGTGCCAGCAGTTACGGGGGGGGCATGAACACTGAAGCTTTCTTT.

This chain uses TRBV11-2 with TRBJ2-4; D is uncertain. Germline loops: CDR1 SGHAT, CDR2 FQNNGV. This CDR3 region has 14 residues. Trimming shortened V by 0 bases and J by 5 bases, and 8 bases separated the two germline ends. The CDR3 DNA reads TGTGCCAGCAGCTTAGACCCGGGCCAAAACATTCAGTACTTC. Protein product: CASSLDPGQNIQYF.

J is TRBJ1-6 and V is TRBV5-4, with TRBD1 identical over 7 bases. Germline trimming cut 4 bases from V and 5 bases from J; bases unmatched to any gene: 6. Germline values: CDR1 SGHNT, CDR2 YYREEE (reference sequence). The CDR3 spans 15 residues. The CDR3 DNA sequence: TGTGCCAGCAGCCAGGCCGGGACAGATAATTCACCCCTCCACTTT. This codes for CASSQAGTDNSPLHF.

The gene calls are TRBV6-1 and TRBJ2-7, with TRBD2 matching over 10 bases. CDR3 length: 14 amino acids. Germline V CDR1 and CDR2: MNHNS, SASEGT. Trimming at V came to 8 bases and at J to 3 bases, leaving 7 bases not matched to a gene. The CDR3 sequence is CASGPSGRFYEQYF. CDR3 nucleotides: TGTGCCAGCGGGCCTAGCGGGAGATTCTACGAGCAGTACTTC.

The V call is TRBV6-1, the J call TRBJ2-7; 7 nucleotides line up with TRBD1. The CDR3 spans 14 residues. CDR1 MNHNS and CDR2 SASEGT come from the germline V gene. V shed 7 bases, J shed 3 bases, and the junction held 9 bases outside the gene matches. The CDR3 bases are TGTGCCAGCAACCGGGGACAGCAGAACTACGAGCAGTACTTC. The encoded protein is CASNRGQQNYEQYF.

The CDR3 DNA reads as TGTGCCAGCAGTGCCTCAACTAGCGGGAGTTCCTACGAGCAGTACTTC. It codes for CASSASTSGSSYEQYF. V usage is TRBV6-1 and J usage is TRBJ2-7; 11 nucleotides align to TRBD2. The CDR3 runs to 16 residues. Germline CDR1 is MNHNS and CDR2 is SASEGT. Germline trimming cut 4 bases from V and 1 base from J; bases unmatched to any gene: 6.

This rearrangement joins TRBV19 to TRBJ1-1; 9 bases fit TRBD1. J lost 5 bases, V lost 5 bases, and 15 bases had no gene match. CDR3 length equals 17 residues. Per germline, CDR1 LNHDA and CDR2 SQIVND (reference sequence). The DNA of the CDR3 is TGTGCCAGTAGTCGGGCACAGGACAGGGGCTATAGAACTGAAGCTTTCTTT. Its translation is CASSRAQDRGYRTEAFF.

The CDR3: CAIGGDRGRNGRRAFF. The CDR3 region has the DNA TGCGCCATCGGGGGGGACAGGGGGCGAAACGGTAGGCGGGCTTTCTTT. The chain uses TRBV10-2 and TRBJ1-1; 12 nucleotides align to TRBD1. The CDR3 consists of 16 residues. The germline CDR1 and CDR2 sequences are WSHSY and SAAADI. The ends lost 10 bases at V and 11 bases at J; junction bases unmatched: 20.

The V and J genes are TRBV25-1 and TRBJ2-7; 7 nucleotides align to TRBD1. This CDR3 spans 13 amino acids. Germline trimming cut 5 bases from V and 5 bases from J; bases unmatched to any gene: 6. CDR1 and CDR2 from the germline V gene are MGHDK and SYGVNS. The CDR3 region is CASSIGTVHEQYF. Written as DNA, the CDR3 is TGTGCCAGCAGTATCGGGACAGTCCACGAGCAGTACTTC.